A single sample is the source of the 29 T cell receptor beta chains below, sequenced in a study of shared clonotypes between healthy human individuals. Data came from immunoSEQ multiplex PCR; TCRdb stores just in-frame clones and leaves some out. The sample has about half a million clones, around 73% seen once; the top ten hold more than 10%. Sequenced material: PBMCs. These receptors were taken from a woman between 35 and 50 years old in good health. Some clones in this sample may be carry-over from other donors' samples.

CDR3: CASSLGGGVYEQYF. In DNA, the CDR3 is TGTGCCAGCAGCTTAGGAGGGGGTGTTTACGAGCAGTACTTC. The chain carries TRBV7-2 and TRBJ2-7; tentatively, D is TRBD1 (6 bases). This CDR3 spans 14 amino acids. V was trimmed by 1 base and J by 4 bases, leaving 11 bases between them. Looked up from germline, CDR1 is SGHTA and CDR2 is FQGNSA.

The rearrangement links TRBV7-2 to TRBJ1-4; perhaps TRBD1 as D (5 bases). Between the trimmed V and J ends, which lost 1 base and 5 bases, there was a span of 8 bases. The germline V gene has CDR1 SGHTA and CDR2 FQGNSA. This CDR3 contains 14 residues. The CDR3 DNA follows: TGTGCCAGCAGCTTAGACAGGATGAATGAAAAACTGTTTTTT. Its translation is CASSLDRMNEKLFF.

V and J are TRBV10-3 and TRBJ2-7, with 8 bases matching TRBD1. V gave up 8 bases and J gave up 5 bases; unmatched junction bases: 14. Germline CDR1 is ENHRY and CDR2 is SYGVKD. This CDR3 comprises 15 residues. The CDR3 nucleotides read TGTGCCATCGCGGTTGTCGGACAGGGATATAACGAGCAGTACTTC. Protein sequence: CAIAVVGQGYNEQYF.

Many counts were recorded for this clone. Other nucleotide sequences from this sample produce the same CDR3. The V and J genes are TRBV5-1 and TRBJ1-1, with D possibly matching TRBD1 (6 bases). Deletions cut 1 base from V and 4 bases from J, with 8 bases between. There are 13 residues in the CDR3. The germline CDR1 and CDR2 sequences are SGHRS and YFSETQ. The chain's CDR3 is CASSLRGGTEAFF. CDR3 nucleotides: TGCGCCAGCAGCTTGAGAGGGGGCACTGAAGCTTTCTTT.

The V gene is TRBV19, the J gene TRBJ2-2, with TRBD2 matching 9 bases. This CDR3 is 16 amino acids long. V dropped 6 bases and J dropped 6; count of bases not matched to a gene: 11. CDR1 is LNHDA, CDR2 SQIVND, per germline (reference sequence). The CDR3 is CASSTERLAGPGELFF. In nucleotides, the CDR3 is TGTGCCAGTAGCACCGAGAGGCTAGCGGGACCCGGGGAGCTGTTTTTT.

At least ten counts were recorded for this clone. Distinct nucleotide sequences in the sample also encode this CDR3. This rearrangement joins TRBV19 to TRBJ2-5, with 16 nucleotides matching TRBD2. From germline, CDR1 is LNHDA and CDR2 SQIVND (reference sequence). CDR3 length: 16 amino acids. Germline trimming cut 5 bases from V and 5 bases from J; bases unmatched to any gene: 5. CDR3 protein: CASSFGTSGRGETQYF. CDR3 DNA sequence: TGTGCCAGTAGTTTCGGGACTAGCGGGAGGGGGGAGACCCAGTACTTC.

CDR3 amino acids: CASGDSGKGDEQYF. The CDR3, as DNA: TGTGCCAGCGGAGATAGCGGGAAGGGGGACGAGCAGTACTTC. This chain links TRBV6-5 with TRBJ2-7, with 8 bases that match TRBD2. Per the germline V gene, CDR1 is MNHEY and CDR2 is SVGAGI. V dropped 8 bases and J dropped 5; count of bases not matched to a gene: 11. The CDR3 is made up of 14 amino acids.

With regard to this clone: At the DNA level, this CDR3 is encoded by other sequences in the same sample as well. The DNA of the CDR3 is TGCGCCAGCAGCCAAGGTACCAGCACAGATACGCAGTATTTT. Protein product: CASSQGTSTDTQYF. The chain employs TRBV4-3 and TRBJ2-3; no definite D call. Germline assignment: CDR1 LGHNA and CDR2 YSLEER. The V gene lost 1 base and the J gene lost 0 bases, with 5 bases spanning the gap. The CDR3 is made up of 14 amino acids.

This rearrangement joins TRBV6-1 to TRBJ2-2, with TRBD2 as a possible D gene (5 bases). CDR1 is MNHNS, CDR2 SASEGT, per germline. The CDR3 runs 13 residues. Trimming left V 6 bases short and J 6 bases short, with 11 bases between. CDR3 bases: TGTGCCAGCAGCCCAGCGGAGGCCGGGGAGCTGTTTTTT. Protein: CASSPAEAGELFF.

CDR3 amino acids: CASSSSSDGSYEQYF. The CDR3 DNA sequence: TGTGCCAGCAGCTCCTCCTCGGACGGCTCCTACGAGCAGTACTTC. J is TRBJ2-7 and V is TRBV7-9, with D unclear. This CDR3 contains 15 residues. Germline CDR1 is SEHNR and CDR2 is FQNEAQ (reference sequence). Trimming removed 4 bases at V and 0 bases at J, with 13 bases between.

The chain combines TRBV14 with TRBJ2-1, with 10 bases lining up with TRBD1. The germline V gene encodes CDR1 SGHDN and CDR2 FVKESK. This CDR3 has 17 amino acids. The V and J ends lost 3 bases and 7 bases, in that order; junction bases with no gene match: 12. CDR3 DNA: TGTGCCAGCAGCCATTTTTCCGGGACAGGGGAATGGAATGAGCAGTTCTTC. Residues: CASSHFSGTGEWNEQFF.

This chain uses TRBV28 with TRBJ2-1; 15 bases map to TRBD2. With 6 bases clipped from V and 7 bases from J, the junction kept 4 bases outside the gene matches. Germline V lookup: CDR1 MDHEN, CDR2 SYDVKM. The CDR3 runs to 15 residues. CDR3: CASRGLAGGRNEQFF. Here the CDR3 DNA reads TGTGCCAGCAGGGGACTAGCGGGAGGAAGGAATGAGCAGTTCTTC.

The CDR3 reads CASSQEWEVSSYNSPLHF. CDR3 coding DNA: TGCGCCAGCAGCCAAGAGTGGGAGGTGAGCTCCTATAATTCACCCCTCCACTTT. This chain uses TRBV4-1 with TRBJ1-6; D unclear. This CDR3 spans 18 amino acids. Germline CDR1 reads MGHRA; CDR2 reads YSYEKL. V was cut by 0 bases and J by 0 bases, with 12 bases left in between.

This clone was seen just once. The V and J genes are TRBV27 and TRBJ1-2; TRBD1 matches 11 bases. Germline trimming cut 8 bases from V and 5 bases from J; bases unmatched to any gene: 4. Germline CDR1 is MNHEY and CDR2 is SMNVEV (reference sequence). CDR3 length: 13 residues. CDR3 in DNA: TGTGCCAGCGGACAGGGGGCGCGTTATGGCTACACCTTC. This sequence encodes CASGQGARYGYTF.

The V gene is TRBV7-3, the J gene TRBJ2-5; TRBD1 might be the D (5 bases). Deletions cut 0 bases from V and 2 bases from J, with 10 bases between. The germline CDR1 and CDR2 sequences are SGHTA and FQGTGA. This CDR3 is 15 amino acids long. The CDR3, as DNA: TGTGCCAGCAGCTTAACCGGGCGGACACAAGAGACCCAGTACTTC. This sequence encodes CASSLTGRTQETQYF. The whole variable domain, filled in from reference TRBV7-3 and TRBJ2-5, reads GAGVSQTPSNKVTEKGKYVELRCDPISGHTALYWYRQSLGQGPEFLIYFQGTGAADDSGLPNDRFFAVRPEGSVSTLKIQRTERGDSAVYLCASSLTGRTQETQYFGPGTRLLVL.

CDR3 sequence: CASSLWQLRGYTF. The CDR3 bases are TGTGCCAGCAGTCTGTGGCAGCTACGGGGCTACACCTTC. The chain uses TRBV28 and TRBJ1-2; D gene unclear. V lost 5 bases, J lost 8 bases, and 15 bases lay in between. Germline values: CDR1 MDHEN, CDR2 SYDVKM. The CDR3 covers 13 residues.

The V and J genes are TRBV6-1 and TRBJ2-3, with 7 nucleotides matching TRBD1. Trimming cost V 4 bases and J 3 bases; bases outside gene matches: 1. The CDR3 sequence is 13 residues long. Germline V lookup: CDR1 MNHNS, CDR2 SASEGT. CDR3 in DNA: TGTGCCAGCAGTGTACAGGGGACAGATACGCAGTATTTT. This translates into CASSVQGTDTQYF.

This chain connects TRBV11-2 to TRBJ2-5; 9 nucleotides match TRBD1. The CDR3 has 15 amino acids. CDR1 and CDR2 from the germline V gene are SGHAT and FQNNGV. V gave up 4 bases and J gave up 5 bases; unmatched junction bases: 8. The CDR3, as DNA: TGTGCCAGCAGCTCCCGGGACAGGGTTTGGGAGACCCAGTACTTC. Its protein is CASSSRDRVWETQYF.

V and J are TRBV6-1 and TRBJ2-1, with D possibly being TRBD2 (5 bases). The CDR3 has 15 amino acids. Per germline, CDR1 MNHNS and CDR2 SASEGT. Trimming shortened V by 8 bases and J by 0 bases, and 14 bases separated the two germline ends. The CDR3 nucleotides are TGTGCCAGCGGACTGACCGCGAGCTCCTACAATGAGCAGTTCTTC. Its translation is CASGLTASSYNEQFF.

This clone came up a few times. This rearrangement joins TRBV7-2 to TRBJ1-5, with 8 bases fitting TRBD1. Germline CDR1 and CDR2: SGHTA and FQGNSA. The CDR3 contains 16 residues. J was trimmed by 7 bases and V by 1 base; bases with no gene match: 9. This CDR3 is CASSLGPDRATQPQHF. CDR3 nucleotide sequence: TGTGCCAGCAGCTTAGGCCCGGACAGGGCGACCCAGCCCCAGCATTTT.

The rearrangement links TRBV5-1 to TRBJ1-4; 7 bases agree with TRBD1. From germline, CDR1 is SGHRS and CDR2 YFSETQ. This CDR3 comprises 16 residues. V dropped 4 bases and J dropped 0; count of bases not matched to a gene: 6. CDR3 residues: CASSTGAGATNEKLFF. The CDR3, as DNA: TGCGCCAGCAGCACAGGGGCGGGGGCAACTAATGAAAAACTGTTTTTT. Full variable domain (outside the CDR3, taken from reference TRBV5-1 and TRBJ1-4): KAGVTQTPRYLIKTRGQQVTLSCSPISGHRSVSWYQQTPGQGLQFLFEYFSETQRNKGNFPGRFSGRQFSNSRSEMNVSTLELGDSALYLCASSTGAGATNEKLFFGSGTQLSVL.

The rearrangement joins TRBV7-9 to TRBJ2-5, with 7 bases fitting TRBD1. The CDR3 spans 15 residues. Germline V gene data show CDR1 as SEHNR and CDR2 as FQNEAQ (reference sequence). The ends lost 5 bases at V and 4 bases at J; junction bases unmatched: 10. The CDR3 is CASSPKGARTETQYF. CDR3 bases: TGTGCCAGCAGCCCGAAGGGGGCTAGGACAGAGACCCAGTACTTC. Complete variable domain (other parts from reference TRBV7-9 and TRBJ2-5): DTGVSQNPRHKITKRGQNVTFRCDPISEHNRLYWYRQTLGQGPEFLTYFQNEAQLEKSRLLSDRFSAERPKGSFSTLEIQRTEQGDSAMYLCASSPKGARTETQYFGPGTRLLVL.

This clone was recorded once. V is TRBV7-2 and J is TRBJ1-1, with 7 bases fitting TRBD1. After removal of 2 bases from V and 6 bases from J, the junction contained 6 bases not matched to a gene. The CDR3 totals 14 residues. Germline CDR1 reads SGHTA; CDR2 reads FQGNSA. The CDR3 DNA reads TGTGCCAGCAGCTTACCCCCTGGGACAGCTGAAGCTTTCTTT. Its protein is CASSLPPGTAEAFF.

This sequence joins TRBV5-1 and TRBJ2-5; D is possibly TRBD2 (5 bases). The CDR3 runs to 14 residues. V lost 4 bases and J lost 5, with 15 bases in between. Germline CDR1 reads SGHRS; CDR2 reads YFSETQ. CDR3 region: CASSIGLYGETQYF. CDR3 in DNA: TGCGCCAGCAGCATAGGACTTTATGGGGAGACCCAGTACTTC.

This clone was observed once. The chain employs TRBV11-3 and TRBJ2-1; 8 bases map to TRBD2. This CDR3 spans 14 amino acids. CDR1 is SGHNT and CDR2 is YENEEA in the germline V gene. The junction had 4 bases not matched to a gene; V was cut back by 4 bases and J by 5 bases. The CDR3 region has the DNA TGTGCCAGCAGCTATGCGGGAGGAAACAATGAGCAGTTCTTC. Translating gives CASSYAGGNNEQFF.

V is TRBV27 and J is TRBJ2-1; D is perhaps TRBD2 (6 bases). Germline V lookup: CDR1 MNHEY, CDR2 SMNVEV (reference sequence). The length of the CDR3 is 14 residues. V lost 7 bases to trimming and J lost 9 bases, with 19 bases between them. CDR3 bases: TGTGCCAGCAAGCGGGCCGACCCTCGATCTGAGCAGTTCTTC. This translates into CASKRADPRSEQFF.

This rearrangement joins TRBV2 to TRBJ2-7; 7 positions agree with TRBD1. The trim removed 7 bases at V and 5 bases at J, leaving 11 bases unmatched. Per germline, CDR1 SNHLY and CDR2 FYNNEI. The CDR3 spans 14 residues. The CDR3 DNA reads TGTGCCAGCACCCTAAGACAGGGTAGGAACGAGCAGTACTTC. This codes for CASTLRQGRNEQYF.

Points on this clone: A read error may be the cause here, since a much bigger clone is one base away. This chain joins TRBV11-3 and TRBJ2-1; possibly TRBD1 or TRBD2 for D (5 bases each). The V end was cut by 5 bases, the J end by 4 bases, with 21 bases between. The CDR3 runs to 17 residues. Germline V gene sequence: CDR1 SGHNT, CDR2 YENEEA. Written as DNA, the CDR3 is TGTGCCAGCAGCCCGTTACCTGGGACCGGCGGATACAATGAGCAGTTCTTC. It translates to CASSPLPGTGGYNEQFF.

The chain recombines TRBV7-6 with TRBJ2-1, with D perhaps TRBD2 (6 bases). The V end was cut by 4 bases, the J end by 2 bases, with 24 bases between. The CDR3 loop spans 19 amino acids. Germline loops: CDR1 SGHVS, CDR2 FNYEAQ. The CDR3 reads CASSSFGGNLKRTYNEQFF. DNA of the CDR3: TGTGCCAGCAGCTCCTTTGGGGGGAACCTCAAAAGGACCTACAATGAGCAGTTCTTC.